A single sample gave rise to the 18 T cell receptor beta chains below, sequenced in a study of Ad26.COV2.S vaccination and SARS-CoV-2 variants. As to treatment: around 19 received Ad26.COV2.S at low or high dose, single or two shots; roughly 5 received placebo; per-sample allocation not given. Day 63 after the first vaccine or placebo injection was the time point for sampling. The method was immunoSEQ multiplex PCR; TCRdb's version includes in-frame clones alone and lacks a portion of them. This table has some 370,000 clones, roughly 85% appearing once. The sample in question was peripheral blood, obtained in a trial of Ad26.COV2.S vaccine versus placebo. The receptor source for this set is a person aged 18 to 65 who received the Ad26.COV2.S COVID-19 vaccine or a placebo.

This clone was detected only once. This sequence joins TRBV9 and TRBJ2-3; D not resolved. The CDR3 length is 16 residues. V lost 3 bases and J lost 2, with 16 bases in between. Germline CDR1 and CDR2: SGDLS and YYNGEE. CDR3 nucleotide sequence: TGTGCCAGCAGCGGTGGCCCCGGTCTGCTCACAGATACGCAGTATTTT. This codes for CASSGGPGLLTDTQYF.

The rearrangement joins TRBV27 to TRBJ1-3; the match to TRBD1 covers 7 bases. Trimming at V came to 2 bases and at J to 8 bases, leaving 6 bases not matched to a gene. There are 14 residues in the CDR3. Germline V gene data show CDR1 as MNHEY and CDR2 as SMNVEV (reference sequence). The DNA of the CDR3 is TGTGCCAGCAGTTTAAACAGGGGACTTGACACCATATATTTT. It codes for CASSLNRGLDTIYF.

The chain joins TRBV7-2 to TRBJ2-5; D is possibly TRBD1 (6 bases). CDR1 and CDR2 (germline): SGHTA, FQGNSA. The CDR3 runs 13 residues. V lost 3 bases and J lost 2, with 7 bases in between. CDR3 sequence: CASSFGQQETQYF. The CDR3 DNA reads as TGTGCCAGCAGCTTTGGACAGCAAGAGACCCAGTACTTC.

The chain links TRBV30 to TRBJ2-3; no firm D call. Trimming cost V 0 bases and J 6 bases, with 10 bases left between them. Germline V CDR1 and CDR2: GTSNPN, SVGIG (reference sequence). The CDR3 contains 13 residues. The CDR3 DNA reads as TGTGCCTGGAGTGTTGAACTGGGCGATACGCAGTATTTT. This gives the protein CAWSVELGDTQYF.

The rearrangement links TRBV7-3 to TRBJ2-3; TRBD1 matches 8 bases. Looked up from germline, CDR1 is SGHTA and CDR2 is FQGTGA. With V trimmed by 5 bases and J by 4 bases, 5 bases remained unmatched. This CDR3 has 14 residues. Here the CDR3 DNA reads TGTGCCAGCAGCCCAGGGGGCGCGGCAGATACGCAGTATTTT. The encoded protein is CASSPGGAADTQYF.

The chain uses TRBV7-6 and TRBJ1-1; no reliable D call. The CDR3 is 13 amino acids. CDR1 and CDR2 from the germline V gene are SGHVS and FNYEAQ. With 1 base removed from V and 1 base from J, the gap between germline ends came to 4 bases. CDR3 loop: CASSLVTNTEAFF. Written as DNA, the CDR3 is TGTGCCAGCAGCTTAGTCACGAACACTGAAGCTTTCTTT.

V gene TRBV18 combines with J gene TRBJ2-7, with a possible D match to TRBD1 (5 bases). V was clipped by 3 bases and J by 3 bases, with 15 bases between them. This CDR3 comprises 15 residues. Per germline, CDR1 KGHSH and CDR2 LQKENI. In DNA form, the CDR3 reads TGTGCCAGCTCACCGGCCCGGGCAGGGCTCTACGAGCAGTACTTC. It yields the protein CASSPARAGLYEQYF.

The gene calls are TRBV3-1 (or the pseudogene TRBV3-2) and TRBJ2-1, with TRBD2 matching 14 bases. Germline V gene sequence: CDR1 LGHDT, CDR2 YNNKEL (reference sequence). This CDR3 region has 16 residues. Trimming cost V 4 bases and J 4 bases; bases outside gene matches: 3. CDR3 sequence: CASSPRLAGGYNEQFF. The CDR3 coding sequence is TGTGCCAGCAGCCCCCGACTAGCGGGAGGGTACAATGAGCAGTTCTTC.

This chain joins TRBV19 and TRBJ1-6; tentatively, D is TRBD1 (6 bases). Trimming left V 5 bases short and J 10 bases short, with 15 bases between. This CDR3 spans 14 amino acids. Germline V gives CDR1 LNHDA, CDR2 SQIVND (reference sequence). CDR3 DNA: TGTGCCAGTAGTGCCACAGGGTACCGGTCACCCCTCCACTTT. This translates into CASSATGYRSPLHF. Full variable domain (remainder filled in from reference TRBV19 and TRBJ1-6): DGGITQSPKYLFRKEGQNVTLSCEQNLNHDAMYWYRQDPGQGLRLIYYSQIVNDFQKGDIAEGYSVSREKKESFPLTVTSAQKNPTAFYLCASSATGYRSPLHFGNGTRLTVT.

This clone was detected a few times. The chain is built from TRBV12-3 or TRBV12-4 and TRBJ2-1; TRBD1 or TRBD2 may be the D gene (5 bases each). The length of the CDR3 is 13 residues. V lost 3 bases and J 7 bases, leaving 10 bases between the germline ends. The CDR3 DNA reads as TGTGCCAGCAGTTTGGGACGGGCGAATGAGCAGTTCTTC. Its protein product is CASSLGRANEQFF.

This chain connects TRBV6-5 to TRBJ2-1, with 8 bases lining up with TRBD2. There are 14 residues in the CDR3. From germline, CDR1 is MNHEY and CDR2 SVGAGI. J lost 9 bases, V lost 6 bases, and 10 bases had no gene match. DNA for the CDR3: TGTGCCAGCAGCTTACTAGCGGAGCGTCTTGAGCAGTTCTTC. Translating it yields CASSLLAERLEQFF.

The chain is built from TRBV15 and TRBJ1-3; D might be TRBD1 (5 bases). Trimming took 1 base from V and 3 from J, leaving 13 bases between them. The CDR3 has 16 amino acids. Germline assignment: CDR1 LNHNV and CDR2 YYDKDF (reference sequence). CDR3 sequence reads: CATSRGGAARGNTIYF. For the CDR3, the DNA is TGTGCCACCAGCAGAGGAGGGGCCGCGCGTGGAAACACCATATATTTT. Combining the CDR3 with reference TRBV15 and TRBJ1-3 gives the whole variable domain DAMVIQNPRYQVTQFGKPVTLSCSQTLNHNVMYWYQQKSSQAPKLLFHYYDKDFNNEADTPDNFQSRRPNTSFCFLDIRSPGLGDTAMYLCATSRGGAARGNTIYFGEGSWLTVV.

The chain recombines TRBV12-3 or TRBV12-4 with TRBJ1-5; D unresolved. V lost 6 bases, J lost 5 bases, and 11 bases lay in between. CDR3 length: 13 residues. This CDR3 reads CASSHDGYQPQHF. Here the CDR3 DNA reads TGTGCCAGCAGCCACGACGGTTATCAGCCCCAGCATTTT.

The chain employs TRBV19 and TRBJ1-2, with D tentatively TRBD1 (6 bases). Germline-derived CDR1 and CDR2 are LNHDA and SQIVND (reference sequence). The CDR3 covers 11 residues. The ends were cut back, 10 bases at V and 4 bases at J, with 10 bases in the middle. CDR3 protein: CAKSTGYGYTF. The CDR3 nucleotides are TGTGCCAAATCGACAGGCTATGGCTACACCTTC.

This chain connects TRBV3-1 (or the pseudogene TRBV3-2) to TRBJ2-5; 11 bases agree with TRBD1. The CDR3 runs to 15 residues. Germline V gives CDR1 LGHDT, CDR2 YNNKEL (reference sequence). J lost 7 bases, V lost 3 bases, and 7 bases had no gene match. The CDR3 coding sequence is TGTGCCAGCAGCCAGAGGACAGGGGGCGGAGGGACCCAGTACTTC. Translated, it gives CASSQRTGGGGTQYF.

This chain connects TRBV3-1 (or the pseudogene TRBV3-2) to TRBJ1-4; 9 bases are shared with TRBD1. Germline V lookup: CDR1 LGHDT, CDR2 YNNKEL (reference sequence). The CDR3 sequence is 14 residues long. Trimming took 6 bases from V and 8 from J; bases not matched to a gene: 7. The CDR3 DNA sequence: TGTGCCAGCAGAGCTAGACAGGGGGGAGAAAAACTGTTTTTT. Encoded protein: CASRARQGGEKLFF.

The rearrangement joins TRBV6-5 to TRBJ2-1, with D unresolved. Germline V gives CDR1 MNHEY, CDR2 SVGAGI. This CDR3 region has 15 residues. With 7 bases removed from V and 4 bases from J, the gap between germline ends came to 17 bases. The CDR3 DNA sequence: TGTGCCAGCACGGCCGTCGCAAGTCCTTACAATGAGCAGTTCTTC. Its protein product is CASTAVASPYNEQFF.

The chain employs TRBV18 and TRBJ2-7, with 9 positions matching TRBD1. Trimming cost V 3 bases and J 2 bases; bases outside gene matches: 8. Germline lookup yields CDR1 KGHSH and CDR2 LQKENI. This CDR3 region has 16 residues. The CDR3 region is CASSPLDRGPTYEQYF. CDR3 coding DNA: TGTGCCAGCTCACCCTTGGACAGGGGTCCGACCTACGAGCAGTACTTC.